The 30 T cell receptor beta chains below all came from one sample that was sequenced in a study of beta chain features in type 1 diabetes. Expressed TCRB transcripts were sequenced because the isolated RNA had all been reverse transcribed beforehand. Generated by immunoSEQ multiplex PCR, the TCRdb table keeps only in-frame clones and is missing some. The data show under 250,000 clones, around an eighth seen once. The source material was naive CD4+ T cells from blood. All receptors derive from a woman between 35 and 50 years old in good health.

This clone was detected many times. V gene TRBV7-9 combines with J gene TRBJ2-7, with 7 nucleotides matching TRBD1. Germline values: CDR1 SEHNR, CDR2 FQNEAQ (reference sequence). The length of the CDR3 is 15 residues. Losses at the gene ends were 5 bases for V and 3 bases for J; bases not matched to a gene: 10. In DNA, the CDR3 is TGTGCCAGCAGCGGGACAGAGGCCAGCCTCTACGAGCAGTACTTC. Amino acid sequence: CASSGTEASLYEQYF.

In this sample, this clone turned up once. The V gene is TRBV5-6, the J gene TRBJ1-1, with 9 bases lining up with TRBD1. This CDR3 has 17 amino acids. V shed 0 bases and J 1 base; nucleotides not matched to a gene: 7. Germline CDR1 is SGHDT and CDR2 is YYEEEE. The CDR3, as DNA: TGTGCCAGCAGCTTGGACAGGGGGCTCAGGGCGAACACTGAAGCTTTCTTT. Translated, it gives CASSLDRGLRANTEAFF.

The chain couples TRBV6-6 to TRBJ2-7, with D perhaps matching TRBD1 (5 bases). In germline, CDR1 is MNHNY, CDR2 SVGAGI (reference sequence). V was cut by 5 bases and J by 3 bases, with 8 bases left in between. The CDR3 spans 12 residues. The CDR3: CASSRQGYEQYF. In nucleotides, the CDR3 is TGTGCCAGCAGTCGCCAGGGCTACGAGCAGTACTTC.

In its sample, this clone was seen a few times. The rearrangement links TRBV5-4 to TRBJ2-7; D gene ambiguous. This CDR3 has 14 amino acids. In germline, CDR1 is SGHNT, CDR2 YYREEE (reference sequence). V was trimmed by 3 bases and J by 2 bases, leaving 12 bases between them. Here the CDR3 reads CASSSPGLPYEQYF. The CDR3 DNA reads as TGTGCCAGCAGCTCACCTGGGCTCCCCTACGAGCAGTACTTC.

This clone was counted only a few times. This rearrangement joins TRBV7-6 to TRBJ1-3, with TRBD1 matching over 9 bases. Trimming removed 1 base from V and 9 bases from J; junction bases left unmatched: 10. Germline assignment: CDR1 SGHVS and CDR2 FNYEAQ. The CDR3 loop spans 16 amino acids. CDR3 nucleotide sequence: TGTGCCAGCAGCTTAGGTTCGGGGACAGGGTCAAGCACCATATATTTT. The encoded protein is CASSLGSGTGSSTIYF.

The chain employs TRBV9 and TRBJ1-2; perhaps TRBD1 as D (5 bases). Germline loops: CDR1 SGDLS, CDR2 YYNGEE. The CDR3 runs to 14 residues. V lost 0 bases and J 4 bases, leaving 10 bases between the germline ends. CDR3 sequence: CASSVDGQVYGYTF. The CDR3 DNA is TGTGCCAGCAGCGTAGATGGACAAGTCTATGGCTACACCTTC.

The chain joins TRBV7-9 to TRBJ2-7; maybe TRBD1 (6 bases). Germline loops: CDR1 SEHNR, CDR2 FQNEAQ (reference sequence). V gave up 6 bases and J gave up 0 bases, with 12 bases separating them. The CDR3 loop spans 14 amino acids. The CDR3 loop reads CASRPGESSYEQYF. DNA for the CDR3: TGTGCCAGCAGACCAGGGGAGAGCTCCTACGAGCAGTACTTC.

This clone showed up just a few times. V usage is TRBV19 and J usage is TRBJ2-1, with 10 positions matching TRBD2. Per germline, CDR1 LNHDA and CDR2 SQIVND (reference sequence). This CDR3 is 16 amino acids long. Germline trimming cut 6 bases from V and 9 bases from J; bases unmatched to any gene: 14. The CDR3 loop is CASRNRPASGGSEQFF. In DNA form, the CDR3 reads TGTGCCAGTAGGAACCGGCCAGCTAGCGGGGGTTCTGAGCAGTTCTTC.

The chain employs TRBV19 and TRBJ2-3; 8 positions agree with TRBD1. CDR1 and CDR2 (germline): LNHDA, SQIVND (reference sequence). V shed 5 bases and J 2 bases; nucleotides not matched to a gene: 6. This CDR3 contains 15 residues. Here the CDR3 reads CASSSPRGLTDTQYF. The CDR3 region has the DNA TGTGCCAGTAGTTCACCCAGGGGGCTCACAGATACGCAGTATTTT.

This clone was seen more than once but under ten times. V usage is TRBV13 and J usage is TRBJ1-6; a possible D gene is TRBD1 (5 bases). CDR1 and CDR2 (germline): PRHDT, FYEKMQ (reference sequence). The CDR3 is 13 residues long. The V end was cut by 5 bases, the J end by 13 bases, with 15 bases between. The CDR3 nucleotides are TGTGCCAGCAGCCCCCGCGGAGGGACTCCCCTCCACTTT. This translates into CASSPRGGTPLHF. The whole variable domain, filled in from reference TRBV13 and TRBJ1-6, reads AAGVIQSPRHLIKEKRETATLKCYPIPRHDTVYWYQQGPGQDPQFLISFYEKMQSDKGSIPDRFSAQQFSDYHSELNMSSLELGDSALYFCASSPRGGTPLHFGNGTRLTVT.

This clone has only a few counts. The J gene is TRBJ2-3, the V gene TRBV7-2; 8 nucleotides line up with TRBD1. The V gene end was trimmed by 5 bases and the J gene end by 5 bases; junction bases not matched to a gene: 3. CDR1 is SGHTA and CDR2 is FQGNSA in the germline V gene. The CDR3 sequence is 13 residues long. The CDR3 sequence is CASSGQGKDTQYF. The CDR3 DNA is TGTGCCAGCAGCGGACAGGGAAAAGATACGCAGTATTTT.

This clone has only a few counts. V and J are TRBV6-5 and TRBJ2-6, with D perhaps TRBD2 (6 bases). Looked up from germline, CDR1 is MNHEY and CDR2 is SVGAGI. V shed 6 bases and J shed 4 bases, with 13 bases lying between them. This CDR3 region has 15 residues. In DNA form, the CDR3 reads TGTGCCAGCAGGCGCGGGACCGCGGGGGCCAACGTCCTGACTTTC. Its protein is CASRRGTAGANVLTF.

There are a few counts of this clone. The chain carries TRBV11-2 and TRBJ2-7; tentatively, D is TRBD1 (6 bases). CDR3 size: 12 residues. V was trimmed by 5 bases and J by 6 bases, leaving 11 bases between them. The germline V gene has CDR1 SGHAT and CDR2 FQNNGV. The CDR3 region is CASSIQGIEQYF. CDR3 coding DNA: TGTGCCAGCAGCATACAGGGTATCGAGCAGTACTTC.

This clone appeared a few times. The rearrangement links TRBV2 to TRBJ1-2, with D maybe TRBD1 (6 bases). Germline V gene lookup returns CDR1 SNHLY and CDR2 FYNNEI. The V and J ends lost 5 bases and 7 bases respectively, with 17 bases between them. The length of the CDR3 is 14 residues. In DNA form, the CDR3 reads TGTGCCAGCAGTCAAACAGGGATTGGCGGTGGCTACACCTTC. Protein product: CASSQTGIGGGYTF.

V is TRBV18 and J is TRBJ1-2; D remains unclear. This CDR3 has 13 residues. Germline V CDR1 and CDR2: KGHSH, LQKENI. V was clipped by 1 base and J by 6 bases, with 9 bases between them. The CDR3 nucleotides are TGTGCCAGCTCACCACAGGGAGGGAATGGCTACACCTTC. Residues: CASSPQGGNGYTF.

The chain carries TRBV6-1 and TRBJ1-4; 8 nucleotides align to TRBD1. CDR3 size: 12 residues. Germline loops: CDR1 MNHNS, CDR2 SASEGT. After removal of 7 bases from V and 11 bases from J, the junction contained 6 bases not matched to a gene. DNA for the CDR3: TGTGCCAGCACCCAGGACAGGGAGAAACTGTTTTTT. It is translated as CASTQDREKLFF.

This chain uses TRBV18 with TRBJ1-1; D may be TRBD1 (6 bases). The V gene lost 4 bases and the J gene lost 2 bases, with 11 bases spanning the gap. There are 14 residues in the CDR3. In germline, CDR1 is KGHSH, CDR2 LQKENI. As DNA, the CDR3 is TGTGCCAGCTCACACGGGACAAAAAACACTGAAGCTTTCTTT. Translated: CASSHGTKNTEAFF.

The rearrangement joins TRBV21-1 to TRBJ1-2; TRBD1, as called in the table, went unchecked against the DNA. TRBV21-1 is tagged as a pseudogene. The CDR3 totals 16 residues. CDR3 residues: CASSKGIDRGFVGYTF. Here the CDR3 DNA reads TGTGCCAGCAGCAAAGGGATCGACAGGGGATTTGTTGGCTACACCTTC.

This clone was found once. J is TRBJ1-6 and V is TRBV9; D is perhaps TRBD1 (6 bases). This CDR3 has 16 residues. Germline assignment: CDR1 SGDLS and CDR2 YYNGEE. The ends were cut back, 3 bases at V and 5 bases at J, with 15 bases in the middle. The CDR3 protein is CASSARTAPNNSPLHF. In nucleotides, the CDR3 is TGTGCCAGCAGCGCCCGGACAGCTCCCAATAATTCACCCCTCCACTTT.

This clone was detected once. V and J are TRBV27 and TRBJ1-1, with 9 bases that match TRBD1. The length of the CDR3 is 16 residues. J was trimmed by 1 base and V by 4 bases; bases with no gene match: 7. The germline CDR1 and CDR2 sequences are MNHEY and SMNVEV (reference sequence). The CDR3, as DNA: TGTGCCAGCAGTTCCGGGACAGGGCCTACGAACACTGAAGCTTTCTTT. The encoded protein is CASSSGTGPTNTEAFF.

The sample holds a few counts of this clone. The CDR3 DNA reads as TGTGCCAGCAGCTTAGCCCCGAGCGGGGGCGAAGGGTACATTCAGTACTTC. This translates into CASSLAPSGGEGYIQYF. The chain is built from TRBV7-6 and TRBJ2-4; TRBD2 matches at 8 bases. This CDR3 spans 17 amino acids. J gave up 8 bases and V 0 bases, and 12 bases lay outside the gene matches. Germline V gene sequence: CDR1 SGHVS, CDR2 FNYEAQ.

This CDR3 is CARRRQGIDTEAFF. In DNA, the CDR3 is TGTGCCAGAAGGAGACAGGGAATAGACACTGAAGCTTTCTTT. The genes are TRBV2 and TRBJ1-1; 7 bases line up with TRBD1. V lost 9 bases to trimming and J lost 3 bases; unmatched junction nucleotides: 10. This CDR3 contains 14 residues. In germline, CDR1 is SNHLY, CDR2 FYNNEI.

The V and J genes are TRBV5-4 and TRBJ2-2, with D possibly TRBD1 on 6 matching bases. CDR1 and CDR2 (germline): SGHNT, YYREEE (reference sequence). This CDR3 spans 15 amino acids. Trimming cost V 2 bases and J 8 bases, with 16 bases left between them. The CDR3 spells CASSFGAGESGELFF. The CDR3 DNA follows: TGTGCCAGCAGCTTCGGGGCAGGGGAATCGGGGGAGCTGTTTTTT.

V and J are TRBV5-1 and TRBJ2-5; 7 positions agree with TRBD1. J was trimmed by 0 bases and V by 4 bases; bases with no gene match: 3. From germline, CDR1 is SGHRS and CDR2 YFSETQ. The CDR3 sequence is 14 residues long. CDR3 DNA: TGCGCCAGCAGCAAGGGACAGTACCAAGAGACCCAGTACTTC. Its translation is CASSKGQYQETQYF.

In this sample, this clone turned up many times. The V call is TRBV7-9, the J call TRBJ1-6, with 10 bases identical to TRBD1. The V gene end was trimmed by 10 bases and the J gene end by 8 bases; junction bases not matched to a gene: 2. This CDR3 comprises 12 residues. Looked up from germline, CDR1 is SEHNR and CDR2 is FQNEAQ (reference sequence). CDR3: CATGTGDSPLHF. The DNA for the CDR3 is TGTGCCACCGGGACAGGGGATTCACCCCTCCACTTT.

This clone was found many times. This rearrangement joins TRBV13 to TRBJ2-7; TRBD2 aligns across 11 bases. The CDR3 spans 17 residues. Germline lookup yields CDR1 PRHDT and CDR2 FYEKMQ (reference sequence). J gave up 3 bases and V 5 bases, and 12 bases lay outside the gene matches. CDR3 loop: CASSPPSLAGVHYEQYF. The CDR3 DNA sequence: TGTGCCAGCAGCCCACCTTCACTAGCGGGGGTGCACTACGAGCAGTACTTC.

This clone was seen only a few times. The chain combines TRBV5-1 with TRBJ2-5; D might be TRBD1 (6 bases). The V gene's germline CDR1 is SGHRS and CDR2 YFSETQ. The CDR3 is made up of 13 amino acids. Trimming pared 4 bases from V and 4 bases from J, leaving 11 bases between. Here the CDR3 reads CASSPDRRETQYF. The DNA of the CDR3 is TGCGCCAGCAGCCCCGACAGGCGAGAGACCCAGTACTTC.

The chain couples TRBV5-6 to TRBJ2-7; 11 bases agree with TRBD2. The CDR3 loop spans 17 amino acids. J was trimmed by 1 base and V by 3 bases; bases with no gene match: 9. Germline values: CDR1 SGHDT, CDR2 YYEEEE. CDR3 amino acids: CASSSTTSGATSYEQYF. DNA of the CDR3: TGTGCCAGCAGCTCGACGACTAGCGGGGCAACTTCCTACGAGCAGTACTTC.

The J gene is TRBJ1-6, the V gene TRBV10-1; D is ambiguous. Trimming removed 4 bases from V and 8 bases from J, with 12 bases in between. The V gene's germline CDR1 is WNHNN and CDR2 SYGVQD (reference sequence). CDR3 size: 14 residues. The CDR3 region has the DNA TGCGCCAGCAGTGCCAGAAGTCGGGATTCACCCCTCCACTTT. The encoded protein is CASSARSRDSPLHF.

This clone has just a few counts. V gene TRBV6-6 combines with J gene TRBJ1-3; D gene unclear. Between the trimmed V and J ends, which lost 6 bases and 0 bases, there was a span of 15 bases. Germline V gene lookup returns CDR1 MNHNY and CDR2 SVGAGI (reference sequence). The CDR3 has 16 amino acids. CDR3 coding DNA: TGTGCCAGCAGCTCCTCCGTGCGAGGCTCTGGAAACACCATATATTTT. It codes for CASSSSVRGSGNTIYF.